The 20 T cell receptor beta chains listed next were all sequenced from one sample in a study of cytotoxic CD8 clonotypes in ibrutinib-treated CLL. Assay used: immunoSEQ multiplex PCR; TCRdb lists only in-frame clones, some missing. The sample contains 25,000 to 30,000 clones, about 70% of which appear only once. This specimen consisted of PBMCs, obtained after 36 months of ibrutinib treatment. The receptors here all came from a human donor with chronic lymphocytic leukemia.

This clone was counted once. V is TRBV10-1 and J is TRBJ1-2; D uncertain. This CDR3 comprises 17 residues. V was pared by 4 bases and J by 3 bases, with 21 bases between. CDR1 and CDR2 from the germline V gene are WNHNN and SYGVQD (reference sequence). In DNA, the CDR3 is TGCGCCAGCAGTGGAAGGTACCGAGGGAACCACCACTATGGCTACACCTTC. This gives the protein CASSGRYRGNHHYGYTF.

The chain joins TRBV5-1 to TRBJ2-7, with a tentative D call TRBD1 (6 bases). V was cut by 4 bases and J by 2 bases, with 10 bases left in between. This CDR3 comprises 13 residues. CDR1 and CDR2 (germline): SGHRS, YFSETQ. For the CDR3, the DNA is TGCGCCAGCAGCCGGACAGAAACCTACGAGCAGTACTTC. Translating gives CASSRTETYEQYF.

The chain is built from TRBV2 and TRBJ2-1; TRBD1 matches 8 bases. V trimming: 4 bases; J trimming: 4 bases; junction bases outside the gene matches: 6. Germline V lookup: CDR1 SNHLY, CDR2 FYNNEI. The CDR3 contains 15 residues. The CDR3 region has the DNA TGTGCCAGCAGTGTTGGCAGGGGGCCTTACAATGAGCAGTTCTTC. It yields the protein CASSVGRGPYNEQFF.

The V and J genes are TRBV18 and TRBJ2-7, with 12 bases matching TRBD1. The CDR3 is 16 amino acids. Germline-derived CDR1 and CDR2 are KGHSH and LQKENI. With 1 base clipped from V and 4 bases from J, the junction kept 5 bases outside the gene matches. This CDR3 reads CASSPRPGQGAYEQYF. In nucleotides, the CDR3 is TGTGCCAGCTCACCACGCCCGGGACAGGGGGCGTACGAGCAGTACTTC. Full variable domain (missing parts from reference TRBV18 and TRBJ2-7): NAGVMQNPRHLVRRRGQEARLRCSPMKGHSHVYWYRQLPEEGLKFMVYLQKENIIDESGMPKERFSAEFPKEGPSILRIQQVVRGDSAAYFCASSPRPGQGAYEQYFGPGTRLTVT.

This rearrangement joins TRBV30 to TRBJ2-7, with a tentative D call TRBD1 (6 bases). CDR3 length: 14 residues. Germline V gene sequence: CDR1 GTSNPN, CDR2 SVGIG (reference sequence). V was pared by 1 base and J by 1 base, with 11 bases between. The CDR3 DNA is TGTGCCTGGAGTGGGCTGGACAGTTCCTACGAGCAGTACTTC. It specifies CAWSGLDSSYEQYF.

The table lists this clone with a few counts. The DNA of the CDR3 is TGTGCCACCGCTACGGGACGGATTAATGAAAAACTGTTTTTT. Amino acid sequence: CATATGRINEKLFF. The genes are TRBV6-6 and TRBJ1-4; D is possibly TRBD1 (5 bases). The CDR3 totals 14 residues. Deletions cut 10 bases from V and 4 bases from J, with 16 bases between. Germline CDR1 and CDR2: MNHNY and SVGAGI (reference sequence).

V is TRBV7-8 and J is TRBJ1-1; tentatively, D is TRBD1 (6 bases). V was clipped by 4 bases and J by 6 bases, with 24 bases between them. Germline assignment: CDR1 SGHVS and CDR2 FQNEAQ. The CDR3 spans 17 residues. DNA of the CDR3: TGTGCCAGCAGCTCCCGAGGGGGTACCCTGCAAAGCGCTGAAGCTTTCTTT. It codes for CASSSRGGTLQSAEAFF.

The chain couples TRBV5-1 to TRBJ2-1; 8 bases map to TRBD2. With 4 bases clipped from V and 4 bases from J, the junction kept 10 bases outside the gene matches. The CDR3 covers 16 residues. Germline V CDR1 and CDR2: SGHRS, YFSETQ. The CDR3 bases are TGCGCCAGCAGCGTCCTTAGCGGGGAAAGGTACAATGAGCAGTTCTTC. It codes for CASSVLSGERYNEQFF.

The V and J genes are TRBV5-6 and TRBJ2-7, with 7 bases identical to TRBD1. This CDR3 contains 13 residues. The germline V gene encodes CDR1 SGHDT and CDR2 YYEEEE. V lost 2 bases to trimming and J lost 6 bases; unmatched junction nucleotides: 5. The CDR3 sequence: CASSFDRVSEQYF. CDR3 bases: TGTGCCAGCAGCTTTGACAGGGTAAGCGAGCAGTACTTC.

The chain couples TRBV5-6 to TRBJ1-3, with TRBD1 as a possible D gene (6 bases). Germline V gene lookup returns CDR1 SGHDT and CDR2 YYEEEE. Deletions cut 0 bases from V and 0 bases from J, with 13 bases between. This CDR3 comprises 17 residues. The CDR3, as DNA: TGTGCCAGCAGCTTGGTAGGGCAGGGGACCTCTGGAAACACCATATATTTT. It is translated as CASSLVGQGTSGNTIYF.

V is TRBV21-1 and J is TRBJ2-7; the table calls TRBD1, which could not be checked here. TRBV21-1 is termed a pseudogene. This CDR3 contains 13 residues. CDR3 coding DNA: TGTGCCAGCAGCAAAGGGGCTACCTACGAGCAGTACTTC. Protein product: CASSKGATYEQYF.

In its sample, this clone was seen once. The chain has TRBV6-5 and TRBJ2-7, with a tentative D call TRBD1 (6 bases). Germline V gene data show CDR1 as MNHEY and CDR2 as SVGAGI. There are 14 residues in the CDR3. The V and J ends lost 5 bases and 2 bases respectively, with 13 bases between them. The CDR3 DNA reads TGTGCCAGCAGTCTCCGGGACAAGCCCTACGAGCAGTACTTC. It encodes CASSLRDKPYEQYF.

The chain employs TRBV18 and TRBJ2-7; 8 positions agree with TRBD1. The CDR3 is 13 residues long. Germline CDR1 is KGHSH and CDR2 is LQKENI. The trim removed 6 bases at V and 6 bases at J, leaving 7 bases unmatched. The DNA of the CDR3 is TGTGCCAGCTCCCCCGGGACAGGTACCGAGCAGTACTTC. The encoded protein is CASSPGTGTEQYF.

There are many counts of this clone. V and J are TRBV7-9 and TRBJ1-2; D remains ambiguous. V was shortened by 4 bases and J by 8 bases, with 14 bases between the two germline ends. The CDR3 totals 13 residues. Germline V CDR1 and CDR2: SEHNR, FQNEAQ (reference sequence). CDR3 bases: TGTGCCAGCAGCTCCCCGGGCCCCCCGGGCTACACCTTC. This codes for CASSSPGPPGYTF.

The rearrangement links TRBV4-1 to TRBJ2-3, with TRBD1 as a possible D gene (6 bases). The V gene's germline CDR1 is MGHRA and CDR2 YSYEKL. Trimming took off 2 bases at V and 2 bases at J, with 17 bases between the two ends. This CDR3 region has 17 residues. The CDR3 loop is CASSQPRRGSNTDTQYF. CDR3 DNA sequence: TGCGCCAGCAGCCAACCCCGTAGGGGGTCTAACACAGATACGCAGTATTTT.

This sequence joins TRBV5-4 and TRBJ2-3, with 10 bases identical to TRBD2. The CDR3 extends over 19 amino acids. Germline-derived CDR1 and CDR2 are SGHNT and YYREEE (reference sequence). The V gene end was trimmed by 3 bases and the J gene end by 3 bases; junction bases not matched to a gene: 16. The CDR3 nucleotides read TGTGCCAGCAGCTCCCAGAAGATATTAGCGGGGGGAAGGACAGATACGCAGTATTTT. The encoded protein is CASSSQKILAGGRTDTQYF.

This chain connects TRBV19 to TRBJ1-3; D unresolved. CDR1 and CDR2 from the germline V gene are LNHDA and SQIVND (reference sequence). This CDR3 comprises 15 residues. Trimming took 6 bases from V and 0 from J, leaving 12 bases between them. The DNA for the CDR3 is TGTGCCAGTAGAATGGACTCTCGCTCTGGAAACACCATATATTTT. Translating it yields CASRMDSRSGNTIYF.

The rearrangement joins TRBV18 to TRBJ1-3; D gene uncertain. Trimming stripped 2 bases from V and 0 bases from J, with 8 bases between. The CDR3 loop spans 15 amino acids. CDR1 is KGHSH, CDR2 LQKENI, per germline. In DNA form, the CDR3 reads TGTGCCAGCTCACCAGGGGAGATCTCTGGAAACACCATATATTTT. This translates into CASSPGEISGNTIYF. The full variable domain, with the rest looked up from reference TRBV18 and TRBJ1-3, is NAGVMQNPRHLVRRRGQEARLRCSPMKGHSHVYWYRQLPEEGLKFMVYLQKENIIDESGMPKERFSAEFPKEGPSILRIQQVVRGDSAAYFCASSPGEISGNTIYFGEGSWLTVV.

The chain combines TRBV9 with TRBJ1-2; D is undetermined. The germline V gene has CDR1 SGDLS and CDR2 YYNGEE. The CDR3 runs 12 residues. V gave up 4 bases and J gave up 8 bases, with 12 bases separating them. The CDR3 DNA reads TGTGCCAGCAGCCACCTCGTGGAGGGCTACACCTTC. It specifies CASSHLVEGYTF.

The V and J genes are TRBV7-2 and TRBJ2-6, with D possibly matching TRBD1 (5 bases). CDR1 and CDR2 from the germline V gene are SGHTA and FQGNSA. This CDR3 spans 15 amino acids. Between the trimmed V and J ends, which lost 4 bases and 2 bases, there was a span of 9 bases. The CDR3 spells CASSSVRAGANVLTF. CDR3 sequence (DNA): TGTGCCAGCAGCTCCGTCAGGGCTGGGGCCAACGTCCTGACTTTC.